The 27 T cell receptor beta chains presented below share a single source sample, sequenced in a study of post-analysis software for immune sequencing data. Notes on the study in general: There were roughly 5 TRBV segments more frequent in patients than controls, and TRBV5-6, TRBV5-1 and TRBV20-1 were among them.

Their antigens are not known. Unique molecular identifiers were present in the TCR beta cDNA libraries. Each CDR3 protein is one row after TCRdb ran MiXCR on the PCR reads. Of approximately 360,000 distinct CDR3 sequences in the sample, around 33% were seen once. The sample consisted of blood. These TCRs come from a girl under 18 with multiple sclerosis.

This clonotype has just a few counts. Its ends do not fully match the called genes, so a read error is possible. The V and J genes are TRBV7-7 and TRBJ2-5; D not resolved. The CDR3 totals 14 residues. The germline V gene encodes CDR1 SSHAT and CDR2 FNYEAQ (reference sequence). The CDR3 DNA follows: TGTGCTAGCAGCCCCGGAGCCTCGTTTGAGACCCAGTACTTC. It encodes CASSPGASFETQYF.

This clonotype was seen many times. V is TRBV7-2 and J is TRBJ2-7, with no clear D. CDR1 is SGHTA, CDR2 FQGNSA, per germline. Trimming pared 1 base from V and 0 bases from J, leaving 7 bases between. The CDR3 extends over 14 amino acids. CDR3 nucleotide sequence: TGTGCCAGCAGCTTAGACCCGTCCTCCTACGAGCAGTACTTC. Protein product: CASSLDPSSYEQYF.

A few counts support this clonotype. The chain uses TRBV7-9 and TRBJ1-1; 9 bases match TRBD1. Germline loops: CDR1 SEHNR, CDR2 FQNEAQ (reference sequence). The CDR3 contains 15 residues. The V segment lost 1 base and the J segment 4 bases; nucleotides outside the gene matches: 4. The CDR3, as DNA: TGTGCCAGCAGCTTAGAACAGGGGGCCGGCACTGAAGCTTTCTTT. Translated: CASSLEQGAGTEAFF.

DNA for the CDR3: TGTGCCAGCAGCCCCCTTCCGCTAGCGGGGGGTCGGGAGACCCAGTACTTC. Residues: CASSPLPLAGGRETQYF. The rearrangement joins TRBV7-6 to TRBJ2-5; 11 nucleotides match TRBD2. Germline values: CDR1 SGHVS, CDR2 FNYEAQ. The J segment lost 5 bases and the V segment lost 5 bases, leaving 13 bases of the junction unmatched. The CDR3 totals 17 residues.

V gene TRBV19 combines with J gene TRBJ1-5; D not certain. The germline V gene encodes CDR1 LNHDA and CDR2 SQIVND (reference sequence). Trimming left V 3 bases short and J 7 bases short, with 13 bases between. The CDR3 has 14 amino acids. The CDR3: CASSIGPSSQPQHF. CDR3 DNA sequence: TGTGCCAGTAGTATCGGGCCGTCCAGCCAGCCCCAGCATTTT.

V gene TRBV29-1 combines with J gene TRBJ2-1; TRBD1 aligns across 8 bases. The V gene end was trimmed by 7 bases and the J gene end by 7 bases; junction bases not matched to a gene: 6. This CDR3 has 12 residues. CDR1 and CDR2 from the germline V gene are SQVTM and ANQGSEA. The CDR3 spells CSGGQGANEQFF. The CDR3, as DNA: TGCAGCGGAGGCCAGGGGGCGAATGAGCAGTTCTTC.

There are a few counts of this clonotype. This chain connects TRBV5-1 to TRBJ2-7, with no clear D. The CDR3 extends over 15 amino acids. Germline V gives CDR1 SGHRS, CDR2 YFSETQ. V was clipped by 4 bases and J by 5 bases, with 19 bases between them. For the CDR3, the DNA is TGCGCCAGCAGCACCGCCTCAGGTGTCGCGGACGAGCAGTACTTC. The encoded protein is CASSTASGVADEQYF.

CDR3 amino acids: CASSSPGGGYEQYF. DNA of the CDR3: TGTGCCAGCAGTTCCCCAGGGGGCGGATACGAGCAGTACTTC. The V call is TRBV12-3 or TRBV12-4, the J call TRBJ2-7, with TRBD1 identical over 8 bases. J lost 4 bases, V lost 4 bases, and 6 bases had no gene match. This CDR3 has 14 residues.

The J gene is TRBJ2-4, the V gene TRBV6-6; the D gene is possibly TRBD1 (5 bases). The germline CDR1 and CDR2 sequences are MNHNY and SVGAGI (reference sequence). CDR3 length: 16 amino acids. V was shortened by 2 bases and J by 2 bases, with 13 bases between the two germline ends. Written as DNA, the CDR3 is TGTGCCAGCAGTTACGATCAGGGAATAACCAAAAACATTCAGTACTTC. Translation: CASSYDQGITKNIQYF.

A word on this clonotype: A read error is possible here, since a much larger clone lies one base away. In DNA, the CDR3 is TGCGCCAGCAGTGACCGGGGCTGGCTCTACGAGCAGTACTTC. Translating it yields CASSDRGWLYEQYF. This chain joins TRBV10-2 and TRBJ2-7, with D perhaps matching TRBD1 or TRBD2 (5 bases each). The CDR3 runs to 14 residues. The ends were cut back, 3 bases at V and 3 bases at J, with 12 bases in the middle. The germline gives CDR1 WSHSY, CDR2 SAAADI.

About this clonotype itself: A junction end diverges from the germline sequence, so it may reflect a read error. The V call is TRBV6-1, the J call TRBJ2-5; 10 nucleotides match TRBD2. Germline CDR1 is MNHNS and CDR2 is SASEGT. CDR3 length: 15 amino acids. The CDR3 is CASSEKRGGQGTQYF. The DNA of the CDR3 is TGTGCCAGCAGTGAGAAGCGGGGGGGGCAAGGGACCCAGTACTTC.

This sequence joins TRBV29-1 and TRBJ2-3; TRBD2 is a possible D gene (6 bases). The V end was cut by 6 bases, the J end by 8 bases, with 24 bases between. This CDR3 has 15 amino acids. Germline CDR1 SQVTM, CDR2 ANQGSEA. CDR3 DNA: TGCAGCGTCCGTCGGACTACCAACTGGGCAGGTACGCAGTATTTT. This encodes CSVRRTTNWAGTQYF.

As regards this clonotype: Germline and junction disagree at one end, which may indicate a read error. The V call is TRBV28, the J call TRBJ2-1; TRBD2 might be the D (5 bases). The CDR3 runs 19 residues. Germline loops: CDR1 MDHEN, CDR2 SYDVKM. CDR3 loop: CASSFPRGGRWVEVNKQFF. DNA of the CDR3: TGTGCCAGCAGTTTTCCCCGGGGTGGACGTTGGGTGGAGGTCAATAAGCAGTTCTTC.

This clonotype was detected a few times. The V and J genes are TRBV7-3 and TRBJ2-1; D is unclear. Trimming took off 4 bases at V and 8 bases at J, with 15 bases between the two ends. Germline-derived CDR1 and CDR2 are SGHTA and FQGTGA. The CDR3 is 14 amino acids. The CDR3 DNA reads as TGTGCCAGCAGCTCTAGAAATCTCGTGGATGAGCAGTTCTTC. Translated: CASSSRNLVDEQFF.

V is TRBV5-1 and J is TRBJ2-1; D is possibly TRBD2 (5 bases). The V gene's germline CDR1 is SGHRS and CDR2 YFSETQ. Trimming left V 4 bases short and J 5 bases short, with 10 bases between. This CDR3 contains 13 residues. The CDR3 DNA is TGCGCCAGCAGCCCCGGGGAGAACAATGAGCAGTTCTTC. Translation gives CASSPGENNEQFF.

This clonotype has just a few counts. V is TRBV20-1 and J is TRBJ1-5; 7 bases agree with TRBD1. Germline V CDR1 and CDR2: DFQATT, SNEGSKA (reference sequence). Germline trimming cut 1 base from V and 0 bases from J; bases unmatched to any gene: 6. This CDR3 has 16 amino acids. CDR3 bases: TGCAGTGCTAGAGGGACAGGTCGACATAGCAATCAGCCCCAGCATTTT. Its protein is CSARGTGRHSNQPQHF.

This clonotype occurred once. The chain couples TRBV6-1 to TRBJ2-5, with D tentatively TRBD1 or TRBD2 (5 bases each). Germline values: CDR1 MNHNS, CDR2 SASEGT. CDR3 length equals 16 residues. Trimming removed 0 bases from V and 5 bases from J, with 16 bases in between. The DNA for the CDR3 is TGTGCCAGCAGTGAAGCTCTGTTGGGGGTGGAGGAGACCCAGTACTTC. Translation: CASSEALLGVEETQYF.

In this sample, this clonotype turned up a few times. The chain uses TRBV20-1 and TRBJ2-7, with TRBD2 matching over 7 bases. Germline CDR1 DFQATT, CDR2 SNEGSKA (reference sequence). Trimming removed 2 bases from V and 5 bases from J; junction bases left unmatched: 3. The CDR3 consists of 12 residues. The chain's CDR3 is CSARLGGDEQYF. CDR3 sequence (DNA): TGCAGTGCTAGATTGGGGGGGGACGAGCAGTACTTC.

This clonotype has just a few counts. This chain links TRBV20-1 with TRBJ2-7; D possibly uses TRBD1 or TRBD2 (6 bases each). Per the germline V gene, CDR1 is DFQATT and CDR2 is SNEGSKA (reference sequence). Trimming cost V 8 bases and J 2 bases, with 19 bases left between them. This CDR3 region has 14 residues. This chain's CDR3 is CSQSGPGAPYEQYF. The CDR3 region has the DNA TGCAGTCAATCAGGGCCGGGGGCCCCCTACGAGCAGTACTTC.

The J gene is TRBJ2-1, the V gene TRBV7-6; 9 nucleotides agree with TRBD1. V lost 2 bases, J lost 0 bases, and 26 bases stayed unmatched. Germline V CDR1 and CDR2: SGHVS, FNYEAQ. The CDR3 totals 24 residues. For the CDR3, the DNA is TGTGCCAGCAGCTTACAGTGGGCCAACTCCAGGACAGGGGACCAAGGGAGCTCCTACAATGAGCAGTTCTTC. It translates to CASSLQWANSRTGDQGSSYNEQFF.

About this clonotype itself: A junction boundary mismatches the germline segment, possibly from a read error. J is TRBJ2-1 and V is TRBV12-3 or TRBV12-4; D not certain. CDR3 size: 11 residues. CDR3 nucleotides: TGTGCCGGCAGTCGCGCCGCTGAGCAGTTCTTC. It translates to CAGSRAAEQFF.

The chain carries TRBV5-5 and TRBJ2-7; D is perhaps TRBD1 (6 bases). The length of the CDR3 is 15 residues. Per germline, CDR1 SGHKS and CDR2 YYEKEE (reference sequence). Trimming cost V 0 bases and J 5 bases, with 15 bases left between them. CDR3 residues: CASSLALRDIDEQYF. DNA for the CDR3: TGTGCCAGCAGCTTGGCATTACGGGACATCGACGAGCAGTACTTC.

The chain links TRBV25-1 to TRBJ1-2, with D perhaps matching TRBD1 (5 bases). Trimming shortened V by 6 bases and J by 4 bases, and 12 bases separated the two germline ends. CDR1 and CDR2 from the germline V gene are MGHDK and SYGVNS. The CDR3 is made up of 13 amino acids. The CDR3 region is CASRKTEAYGYTF. In DNA form, the CDR3 reads TGTGCCAGCAGGAAGACAGAGGCCTATGGCTACACCTTC.

This clonotype was seen ten or more times. The genes are TRBV9 and TRBJ1-2; the match to TRBD1 covers 7 bases. CDR1 and CDR2 (germline): SGDLS, YYNGEE. The length of the CDR3 is 20 residues. With V trimmed by 0 bases and J by 4 bases, 21 bases remained unmatched. Written as DNA, the CDR3 is TGTGCCAGCAGCGTAGCACTCCGACATCGGGGGGACAGACTGAGCTATGGCTACACCTTC. This translates into CASSVALRHRGDRLSYGYTF.

This clonotype occurred a few times. This rearrangement joins TRBV7-9 to TRBJ1-2; the D gene is possibly TRBD1 (5 bases). Germline CDR1 is SEHNR and CDR2 is FQNEAQ (reference sequence). The CDR3 spans 13 residues. Trimming removed 5 bases at V and 8 bases at J, with 15 bases between. The CDR3 is CASSMGPFEGYTF. Written as DNA, the CDR3 is TGTGCCAGCAGCATGGGACCCTTCGAGGGCTACACCTTC.

The gene calls are TRBV28 and TRBJ2-1, with D possibly being TRBD1 (5 bases). The CDR3 consists of 12 residues. Trimming took 7 bases from V and 8 from J, leaving 12 bases between them. In germline, CDR1 is MDHEN, CDR2 SYDVKM. The DNA of the CDR3 is TGTGCCAGCACCTCGGACATTGATGAGCAGTTCTTC. It encodes CASTSDIDEQFF. Filled out from reference TRBV28 and TRBJ2-1, the complete variable domain reads DVKVTQSSRYLVKRTGEKVFLECVQDMDHENMFWYRQDPGLGLRLIYFSYDVKMKEKGDIPEGYSVSREKKERFSLILESASTNQTSMYLCASTSDIDEQFFGPGTRLTVL.

The table lists this clonotype with a few counts. The chain couples TRBV3-1 to TRBJ2-7; 8 nucleotides match TRBD1. Trimming took 1 base from V and 7 from J; bases not matched to a gene: 6. The CDR3 spans 14 residues. CDR1 is LGHDT, CDR2 YNNKEL, per germline (reference sequence). As DNA, the CDR3 is TGTGCCAGCAGCCAAGGGCAGGGGGCGCGGGAGCAGTACTTC. This gives the protein CASSQGQGAREQYF.